The 29 T cell receptor beta chains listed next were all sequenced from one sample in a study of blood T cell repertoires in COVID-19 (TCRdb year 2020). Receptors were amplified or captured by the immunoSEQ multiplex PCR assay. What TCRdb holds here is the immuneACCESS table cut down to in-frame rearrangements. Part of the clones is not present; checked against another copy, under half of the missing clones reflect an unresolved V gene, and the others are unexplained. The sample includes around 200,000 clones, with more than 85% observed a single time. The ten largest clones take up more than 6.5% of the sample. Material: peripheral blood. The origin of the receptors is a woman aged 80 or over in a cohort sampled during active or convalescent COVID-19.

The chain uses TRBV5-1 and TRBJ2-3; 9 bases are a match to TRBD2. The CDR3 has 16 residues. In germline, CDR1 is SGHRS, CDR2 YFSETQ. V lost 1 base, J lost 6 bases, and 9 bases stayed unmatched. CDR3 residues: CASSLPSRGGMDTQYF. The CDR3 DNA reads TGCGCCAGCAGCTTGCCATCGCGGGGGGGCATGGATACGCAGTATTTT.

The genes are TRBV19 and TRBJ2-6; no reliable D call. The V end lost 6 bases, the J end lost 0 bases, and 9 bases lay between the germline ends. The CDR3 loop spans 15 amino acids. Per the germline V gene, CDR1 is LNHDA and CDR2 is SQIVND (reference sequence). The CDR3: CASSKKSSGANVLTF. DNA for the CDR3: TGTGCCAGTAGCAAAAAGAGCTCTGGGGCCAACGTCCTGACTTTC.

In its sample, this clone was seen a few times. The rearrangement uses TRBV9 and TRBJ1-1, with unresolved D. Germline CDR1 SGDLS, CDR2 YYNGEE. The CDR3 runs to 13 residues. V lost 1 base to trimming and J lost 1 base, with 5 bases between them. The chain's CDR3 is CASSVQSNTEAFF. In DNA, the CDR3 is TGTGCCAGCAGCGTACAATCGAACACTGAAGCTTTCTTT.

The V and J genes are TRBV30 and TRBJ2-5; 8 bases are a match to TRBD2. The CDR3 loop spans 18 amino acids. Germline V gene data show CDR1 as GTSNPN and CDR2 as SVGIG (reference sequence). V trimming: 0 bases; J trimming: 2 bases; junction bases outside the gene matches: 14. CDR3 sequence reads: CAWSVRRSGGPPQETQYF. The DNA of the CDR3 is TGTGCCTGGAGTGTACGGCGAAGCGGGGGACCACCGCAAGAGACCCAGTACTTC.

This clone was observed once. The CDR3 DNA reads TGTGCCAGCAGTTCAGGGGAGAACAATCAGCCCCAGCATTTT. Its translation: CASSSGENNQPQHF. The chain combines TRBV6-5 with TRBJ1-5; the D gene is possibly TRBD1 (6 bases). The V gene's germline CDR1 is MNHEY and CDR2 SVGAGI. The CDR3 totals 14 residues. Trimming stripped 4 bases from V and 3 bases from J, with 10 bases between.

The V and J genes are TRBV27 and TRBJ1-1, with D maybe TRBD1 (5 bases). The CDR3 runs to 15 residues. Germline assignment: CDR1 MNHEY and CDR2 SMNVEV (reference sequence). V lost 4 bases to trimming and J lost 5 bases, with 17 bases between them. CDR3: CASSYIGREGTEAFF. The CDR3 region has the DNA TGTGCCAGCAGTTATATCGGCAGGGAAGGGACTGAAGCTTTCTTT.

The rearrangement joins TRBV5-1 to TRBJ2-5; the D gene is possibly TRBD1 (6 bases). Per the germline V gene, CDR1 is SGHRS and CDR2 is YFSETQ. CDR3 size: 15 residues. Trimming removed 2 bases at V and 1 base at J, with 12 bases between. The CDR3: CASSLYRAPQETQYF. The CDR3 DNA reads TGCGCCAGCAGCTTATACAGGGCCCCCCAAGAGACCCAGTACTTC.

The chain recombines TRBV27 with TRBJ1-4, with D perhaps TRBD1 (5 bases). Germline CDR1 and CDR2: MNHEY and SMNVEV (reference sequence). V was clipped by 2 bases and J by 5 bases, with 18 bases between them. This CDR3 comprises 17 residues. CDR3 coding DNA: TGTGCCAGCAGTTTAAGGCGGGGGGACCGTCGAAATGAAAAACTGTTTTTT. Translating gives CASSLRRGDRRNEKLFF.

The rearrangement links TRBV2 to TRBJ2-4, with D possibly matching TRBD2 (5 bases). Germline lookup yields CDR1 SNHLY and CDR2 FYNNEI. The CDR3 has 15 residues. V lost 5 bases and J lost 8, with 19 bases in between. The CDR3 DNA sequence: TGTGCCAGCAGTATGAGGGAGCGGCGGTTGGACATTCAGTACTTC. Residues: CASSMRERRLDIQYF.

The gene calls are TRBV4-1 and TRBJ2-1; 13 bases match TRBD2. The V and J ends lost 4 bases and 4 bases, in that order; junction bases with no gene match: 4. Per the germline V gene, CDR1 is MGHRA and CDR2 is YSYEKL. The CDR3 sequence is 16 residues long. The CDR3 reads CASSLGLAGVYNEQFF. CDR3 DNA: TGCGCCAGCAGCCTAGGACTAGCGGGAGTGTACAATGAGCAGTTCTTC.

J is TRBJ2-7 and V is TRBV28, with TRBD2 identical over 15 bases. CDR1 is MDHEN and CDR2 is SYDVKM in the germline V gene. V lost 6 bases, J lost 2 bases, and 11 bases stayed unmatched. This CDR3 spans 18 amino acids. The CDR3 loop is CASSPGLAGGVLTYEQYV. For the CDR3, the DNA is TGTGCCAGCAGCCCGGGACTAGCGGGAGGCGTTCTGACCTACGAGCAGTACGTC.

The CDR3 DNA follows: TGTGCCAGCAGCCCATCGGGGGGGCGAACAGATACGCAGTATTTT. This codes for CASSPSGGRTDTQYF. The chain employs TRBV7-8 and TRBJ2-3; 8 nucleotides match TRBD2. V was clipped by 5 bases and J by 3 bases; unmatched bases: 7. Germline lookup yields CDR1 SGHVS and CDR2 FQNEAQ. CDR3 size: 15 residues.

The J gene is TRBJ2-3, the V gene TRBV6-5; D might be TRBD1 (5 bases). Germline CDR1 is MNHEY and CDR2 is SVGAGI. CDR3 size: 16 residues. V lost 2 bases and J lost 4, with 16 bases in between. The CDR3 DNA reads as TGTGCCAGCAGTTACGGTGTTCTAAGGGGCGCAGATACGCAGTATTTT. Translation gives CASSYGVLRGADTQYF.

This clone was seen just once. This sample also contains other DNA sequences that code for the same CDR3. The DNA of the CDR3 is TGCGCCAGCAGCTTGGGACAGGGTAGTGGCTACACCTTC. As protein: CASSLGQGSGYTF. The chain combines TRBV5-1 with TRBJ1-2; 7 bases match TRBD1. The V gene's germline CDR1 is SGHRS and CDR2 YFSETQ. V shed 0 bases, J shed 7 bases, and the junction held 3 bases outside the gene matches. The CDR3 is made up of 13 amino acids.

This CDR3 reads CASSLGRLAGVDNEQFF. CDR3 nucleotide sequence: TGTGCCAGCAGCTTAGGAAGACTAGCGGGAGTAGACAATGAGCAGTTCTTC. The V call is TRBV7-8, the J call TRBJ2-1, with 12 bases fitting TRBD2. Germline V gives CDR1 SGHVS, CDR2 FQNEAQ. CDR3 size: 17 residues. The trim removed 1 base at V and 5 bases at J, leaving 6 bases unmatched.

The chain has TRBV19 and TRBJ2-5, with TRBD1 matching 9 bases. Germline assignment: CDR1 LNHDA and CDR2 SQIVND (reference sequence). This CDR3 comprises 14 residues. Trimming cost V 4 bases and J 4 bases; bases outside gene matches: 4. CDR3 bases: TGTGCCAGTAGTACCGGACAGGGGAGAGAGACCCAGTACTTC. Protein product: CASSTGQGRETQYF.

This clone was observed a single time. A junction end diverges from the germline sequence, so it may reflect a read error. V usage is TRBV24-1 and J usage is TRBJ2-1; D is possibly TRBD2 (6 bases). This CDR3 has 13 residues. CDR1 and CDR2 (germline): KGHDR, SFDVKD. CDR3 sequence (DNA): TGTGCCACCAGTGACACTAGCTACGATGAGCAGTTCTTC. Translation: CATSDTSYDEQFF.

This clone was observed a few times. The chain carries TRBV6-5 and TRBJ2-2; maybe TRBD1 (5 bases). The CDR3 is made up of 15 amino acids. Germline values: CDR1 MNHEY, CDR2 SVGAGI. V was trimmed by 0 bases and J by 4 bases, leaving 9 bases between them. This chain's CDR3 is CASSYSPTVTGELFF. In DNA, the CDR3 is TGTGCCAGCAGTTACTCCCCGACAGTCACCGGGGAGCTGTTTTTT.

This sequence joins TRBV19 and TRBJ2-7; tentative D call: TRBD1 (5 bases). The V end was cut by 3 bases, the J end by 3 bases, with 9 bases between. Germline V gene lookup returns CDR1 LNHDA and CDR2 SQIVND (reference sequence). The CDR3 is 13 residues long. The CDR3, as DNA: TGTGCCAGTAGTATCACCAGGGACTACGAGCAGTACTTC. It yields the protein CASSITRDYEQYF.

V and J are TRBV9 and TRBJ1-4; TRBD1 matches 8 bases. The CDR3 is 15 residues long. Trimming took 4 bases from V and 5 from J; bases not matched to a gene: 7. Per the germline V gene, CDR1 is SGDLS and CDR2 is YYNGEE. This CDR3 reads CASSKGQGGNEKLFF. CDR3 coding DNA: TGTGCCAGCAGCAAAGGACAGGGCGGGAATGAAAAACTGTTTTTT. Full variable domain (missing parts from reference TRBV9 and TRBJ1-4): DSGVTQTPKHLITATGQRVTLRCSPRSGDLSVYWYQQSLDQGLQFLIQYYNGEERAKGNILERFSAQQFPDLHSELNLSSLELGDSALYFCASSKGQGGNEKLFFGSGTQLSVL.

The chain's CDR3 is CASSAGAVGYTF. In nucleotides, the CDR3 is TGTGCCAGCAGCGCGGGAGCTGTCGGCTACACCTTC. The chain joins TRBV9 to TRBJ1-2; no reliable D call. This CDR3 has 12 residues. V was pared by 3 bases and J by 8 bases, with 11 bases between. Germline assignment: CDR1 SGDLS and CDR2 YYNGEE.

The rearrangement uses TRBV23-1 and TRBJ2-2, with no clear D. TRBV23-1 is an open reading frame, and its role is uncertain. CDR3 length: 15 residues. V was pared by 10 bases and J by 0 bases, with 15 bases between. The CDR3 sequence: CATSGGSPNTGELFF. CDR3 nucleotides: TGCGCCACCTCTGGCGGAAGCCCGAACACCGGGGAGCTGTTTTTT.

V gene TRBV19 combines with J gene TRBJ1-2; possible D gene TRBD1, 6 bases. The CDR3 totals 14 residues. Deletions cut 10 bases from V and 3 bases from J, with 18 bases between. Germline V CDR1 and CDR2: LNHDA, SQIVND (reference sequence). The CDR3 region has the DNA TGTGCCACCCTACCGACAGGTTGGGACTATGGCTACACCTTC. This codes for CATLPTGWDYGYTF.

The sample holds a few counts of this clone. The chain recombines TRBV7-9 with TRBJ2-7; the D gene is possibly TRBD2 (6 bases). This CDR3 has 13 amino acids. The germline V and J ends were trimmed by 5 bases and 6 bases, with 14 bases remaining between them. Germline assignment: CDR1 SEHNR and CDR2 FQNEAQ (reference sequence). The CDR3 protein is CASSQFGGREQYV. DNA for the CDR3: TGTGCCAGCAGCCAATTCGGGGGACGCGAGCAGTACGTC.

The chain has TRBV6-2 or TRBV6-3 and TRBJ2-2; D may be TRBD1 (6 bases). Trimming left V 4 bases short and J 6 bases short, with 12 bases between. The CDR3 has 14 residues. CDR1 MNHEY and CDR2 SVGEGT come from the germline V gene. CDR3 in DNA: TGTGCCAGCAGTTTACAGGGCGGTCCCGGGGAGCTGTTTTTT. Amino acids: CASSLQGGPGELFF.

CDR3 protein: CASSYGTDFYEQYV. The CDR3 DNA is TGTGCCAGCAGCTACGGGACTGACTTCTACGAGCAGTACGTC. V gene TRBV7-9 combines with J gene TRBJ2-7; TRBD2 might be the D (6 bases). CDR1 is SEHNR, CDR2 FQNEAQ, per germline (reference sequence). The CDR3 extends over 14 amino acids. The V end was cut by 4 bases, the J end by 3 bases, with 13 bases between.

This clone was seen a single time. The chain carries TRBV7-7 and TRBJ2-7; no clear D gene. Germline CDR1 is SSHAT and CDR2 is FNYEAQ (reference sequence). Between the trimmed V and J ends, which lost 5 bases and 1 base, there was a span of 15 bases. The CDR3 spans 15 residues. The CDR3 nucleotides are TGTGCCAGCAGCACCCTAACCCTAGAGTCCTACGAGCAGTACGTC. It translates to CASSTLTLESYEQYV.

The V gene is TRBV19, the J gene TRBJ2-2; TRBD1 matches at 7 bases. Germline assignment: CDR1 LNHDA and CDR2 SQIVND (reference sequence). This CDR3 contains 15 residues. The J segment lost 0 bases and the V segment lost 6 bases, leaving 4 bases of the junction unmatched. The DNA for the CDR3 is TGTGCCAGTAGCAAACAGGGGTCGAACACCGGGGAGCTGTTTTTT. Its protein product is CASSKQGSNTGELFF.

This sequence joins TRBV5-5 and TRBJ1-2; the D gene is possibly TRBD1 (6 bases). Per germline, CDR1 SGHKS and CDR2 YYEKEE (reference sequence). Trimming removed 2 bases from V and 8 bases from J, with 13 bases in between. The CDR3 covers 13 residues. For the CDR3, the DNA is TGTGCCAGCAGCTTTGGGGAACAGGGCGGCTACACCTTC. It codes for CASSFGEQGGYTF. Together with reference TRBV5-5 and TRBJ1-2, the CDR3 gives the full variable domain: DAGVTQSPTHLIKTRGQQVTLRCSPISGHKSVSWYQQVLGQGPQFIFQYYEKEERGRGNFPDRFSARQFPNYSSELNVNALLLGDSALYLCASSFGEQGGYTFGSGTRLTVV.